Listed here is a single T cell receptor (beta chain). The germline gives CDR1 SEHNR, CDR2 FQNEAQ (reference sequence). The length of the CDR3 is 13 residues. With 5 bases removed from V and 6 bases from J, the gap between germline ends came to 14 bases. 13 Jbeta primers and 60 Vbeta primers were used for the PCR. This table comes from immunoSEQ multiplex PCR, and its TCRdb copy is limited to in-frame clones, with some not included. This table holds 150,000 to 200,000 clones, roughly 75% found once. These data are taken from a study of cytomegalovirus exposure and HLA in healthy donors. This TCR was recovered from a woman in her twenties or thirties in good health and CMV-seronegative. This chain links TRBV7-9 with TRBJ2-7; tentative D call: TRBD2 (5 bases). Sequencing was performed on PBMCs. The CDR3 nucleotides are TGTGCCAGCAGCCCAGTCGAGGGCCGCGAGCAGTACTTC. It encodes CASSPVEGREQYF.